This TCR beta chain is drawn from a study of cytomegalovirus exposure and HLA in healthy donors. Study-level background: In an early release, HLA-typed donors contributed approximately 82 million unique TCR sequences. Broader study findings: For most TCR sequences rarity was the rule, although some public TCRs occurred in many donors. A later analysis associated 16,951 TCR beta sequences with HLA alleles at a 0.05 false discovery rate. Being productive about 90% or about 30% of the time was typical of most TCR beta V segments in an earlier analysis.

This CDR3 contains 16 residues. V lost 6 bases and J lost 2; bases outside the gene matches: 8. Germline V CDR1 and CDR2: SNHLY, FYNNEI. The primer mix had 60 Vbeta and 13 Jbeta primers. Using immunoSEQ multiplex PCR, the repertoire was profiled, and TCRdb retains in-frame clones only, with some absent. The sample has some 54,000 clones; approximately 70% are singletons. This clone was recorded only once. The antigen is unknown. The gene calls are TRBV2 and TRBJ2-3, with 10 bases lining up with TRBD2. This sequence was found in a man younger than 30 in good health and CMV-seronegative. The specimen was PBMCs. CDR3 amino acids: CASSYGLAGVTDTQYF. The CDR3 nucleotides read TGTGCCAGCAGCTATGGGCTAGCGGGGGTCACAGATACGCAGTATTTT.